Shown below are 17 T cell receptor beta chains from a single sample sequenced in a study of cytomegalovirus exposure and HLA in healthy donors. In the PCR, 60 Vbeta and 13 Jbeta primers were used. Libraries were prepared by immunoSEQ multiplex PCR; TCRdb keeps only in-frame clonotypes and omits some of them. The data contain fewer than 90,000 clones, 80% to 90% of them singletons. What was sequenced was PBMCs. These receptors originate from a human donor in good health.

The rearrangement joins TRBV27 to TRBJ1-5; perhaps TRBD1 as D (6 bases). Trimming left V 8 bases short and J 5 bases short, with 13 bases between. This CDR3 region has 13 residues. Germline V lookup: CDR1 MNHEY, CDR2 SMNVEV (reference sequence). The CDR3 DNA sequence: TGTGCCAGCGGGAGACAGGCGCATCAGCCCCAGCATTTT. Amino acid sequence: CASGRQAHQPQHF.

V usage is TRBV20-1 and J usage is TRBJ2-2; D unclear. The germline CDR1 and CDR2 sequences are DFQATT and SNEGSKA (reference sequence). The ends were cut back, 3 bases at V and 6 bases at J, with 5 bases in the middle. The CDR3 is 11 residues long. The CDR3 protein is CSASGSGELFF. Written as DNA, the CDR3 is TGCAGTGCTAGCGGGTCCGGGGAGCTGTTTTTT.

This clone was detected only a few times. The chain recombines TRBV7-2 with TRBJ2-2; no clear D gene. The V end was cut by 1 base, the J end by 6 bases, with 6 bases between. Germline CDR1 reads SGHTA; CDR2 reads FQGNSA. The CDR3 length is 13 residues. CDR3 DNA sequence: TGTGCCAGCAGCTTAGGGAGCGCCGGGGAGCTGTTTTTT. Protein sequence: CASSLGSAGELFF. Full variable domain (missing parts from reference TRBV7-2 and TRBJ2-2): GAGVSQSPSNKVTEKGKDVELRCDPISGHTALYWYRQSLGQGLEFLIYFQGNSAPDKSGLPSDRFSAERTGGSVSTLTIQRTQQEDSAVYLCASSLGSAGELFFGEGSRLTVL.

The chain uses TRBV19 and TRBJ1-4, with D maybe TRBD1 (6 bases). Looked up from germline, CDR1 is LNHDA and CDR2 is SQIVND (reference sequence). The V end was cut by 5 bases, the J end by 3 bases, with 13 bases between. The CDR3 runs to 15 residues. This CDR3 is CASSEGTPPNEKLFF. The CDR3 DNA reads TGTGCCAGTAGTGAGGGGACACCCCCTAATGAAAAACTGTTTTTT.

The rearrangement joins TRBV23-1 to TRBJ1-5, with a tentative D call TRBD1 (5 bases). TRBV23-1 is recorded as an ORF, its role being uncertain. V was cut by 4 bases and J by 4 bases, with 11 bases left in between. The CDR3 has 14 amino acids. CDR3 protein: CASSPTERNQPQHF. Written as DNA, the CDR3 is TGCGCCAGCAGTCCGACAGAGCGTAATCAGCCCCAGCATTTT.

The chain links TRBV29-1 to TRBJ2-7; D is perhaps TRBD1 (5 bases). V lost 5 bases and J lost 3, with 8 bases in between. Per germline, CDR1 SQVTM and CDR2 ANQGSEA. There are 11 residues in the CDR3. In DNA, the CDR3 is TGCAGCGTTACCAGGGACTACGAGCAGTACTTC. Translation gives CSVTRDYEQYF.

The chain has TRBV10-3 and TRBJ2-7, with 10 bases lining up with TRBD1. CDR3 size: 14 residues. CDR1 and CDR2 from the germline V gene are ENHRY and SYGVKD. Unmatched junction bases numbered 9, after V lost 4 bases and J lost 9 bases. The CDR3 sequence: CAISADRGRSGQYF. The CDR3 DNA sequence: TGTGCCATCAGTGCAGACAGGGGGCGATCTGGGCAGTACTTC.

This chain connects TRBV6-6 to TRBJ2-3; D might be TRBD2 (5 bases). The CDR3 loop spans 15 amino acids. With 6 bases removed from V and 8 bases from J, the gap between germline ends came to 21 bases. The germline V gene has CDR1 MNHNY and CDR2 SVGAGI (reference sequence). The CDR3 DNA is TGTGCCAGCAGCCCCGTAGGGCTAGCCAAGTTTACGCAGTATTTT. It encodes CASSPVGLAKFTQYF.

The chain links TRBV18 to TRBJ1-1; D not certain. The V gene lost 4 bases and the J gene lost 2 bases, with 11 bases spanning the gap. The CDR3 sequence is 14 residues long. Per the germline V gene, CDR1 is KGHSH and CDR2 is LQKENI. CDR3 in amino acids: CASSLDTANTEAFF. Here the CDR3 DNA reads TGTGCCAGCTCACTTGACACCGCCAACACTGAAGCTTTCTTT.

The J gene is TRBJ1-4, the V gene TRBV9; maybe TRBD1 (6 bases). The CDR3 length is 15 residues. CDR1 and CDR2 (germline): SGDLS, YYNGEE. Deletions cut 0 bases from V and 5 bases from J, with 11 bases between. DNA of the CDR3: TGTGCCAGCAGCGTAGGGAGACAGGAGAATGAAAAACTGTTTTTT. Translation: CASSVGRQENEKLFF.

V is TRBV15 and J is TRBJ1-1; possible D gene TRBD1, 5 bases. Germline V lookup: CDR1 LNHNV, CDR2 YYDKDF (reference sequence). Between the trimmed V and J ends, which lost 3 bases and 11 bases, there was a span of 13 bases. This CDR3 has 12 residues. The DNA of the CDR3 is TGTGCCACCAGCAGGACCAGGGATGGGGCTTTCTTT. Translating it yields CATSRTRDGAFF. The variable domain in full, completed from reference TRBV15 and TRBJ1-1, reads DAMVIQNPRYQVTQFGKPVTLSCSQTLNHNVMYWYQQKSSQAPKLLFHYYDKDFNNEADTPDNFQSRRPNTSFCFLDIRSPGLGDTAMYLCATSRTRDGAFFGQGTRLTVV.

V gene TRBV19 combines with J gene TRBJ2-6; 7 positions match TRBD1. This CDR3 has 16 amino acids. In germline, CDR1 is LNHDA, CDR2 SQIVND (reference sequence). J lost 1 base, V lost 5 bases, and 5 bases had no gene match. CDR3 residues: CASSSRQGSGANVLTF. DNA for the CDR3: TGTGCCAGTAGTTCTCGACAGGGTTCTGGGGCCAACGTCCTGACTTTC.

V is TRBV27 and J is TRBJ1-1; D perhaps matches TRBD1 (5 bases). Trimming removed 10 bases at V and 0 bases at J, with 12 bases between. This CDR3 has 13 amino acids. CDR1 and CDR2 (germline): MNHEY, SMNVEV (reference sequence). CDR3 sequence: CATGGEMNTEAFF. The CDR3 nucleotides are TGTGCCACGGGGGGTGAGATGAACACTGAAGCTTTCTTT.

The V gene is TRBV6-5, the J gene TRBJ2-1; D uncertain. The CDR3 has 11 residues. V was shortened by 5 bases and J by 3 bases, with 2 bases between the two germline ends. The germline gives CDR1 MNHEY, CDR2 SVGAGI. This CDR3 is CASSRYNEQFF. CDR3 nucleotide sequence: TGTGCCAGCAGTCGCTACAATGAGCAGTTCTTC.

The chain couples TRBV30 to TRBJ2-5; weak D call: TRBD2 (6 bases). The CDR3 extends over 15 amino acids. Looked up from germline, CDR1 is GTSNPN and CDR2 is SVGIG (reference sequence). V lost 4 bases and J 3 bases, leaving 18 bases between the germline ends. CDR3 sequence reads: CAWTTLTTSKETQYF. CDR3 coding DNA: TGTGCCTGGACAACATTAACGACTAGTAAAGAGACCCAGTACTTC.

The chain recombines TRBV14 with TRBJ1-2; 8 nucleotides line up with TRBD1. J was trimmed by 5 bases and V by 5 bases; bases with no gene match: 10. The germline gives CDR1 SGHDN, CDR2 FVKESK. The CDR3 runs 15 residues. Here the CDR3 reads CASSLGQGRSYGYTF. CDR3 sequence (DNA): TGTGCCAGCAGCTTAGGACAGGGAAGATCTTATGGCTACACCTTC.

The chain joins TRBV19 to TRBJ1-1; no clear D. The CDR3 covers 13 residues. The germline CDR1 and CDR2 sequences are LNHDA and SQIVND (reference sequence). V lost 7 bases to trimming and J lost 3 bases, with 12 bases between them. CDR3 bases: TGTGCCAGTACCCTTTTACCAGACACTGAAGCTTTCTTT. Amino acid sequence: CASTLLPDTEAFF.